The source of this TCR beta chain is a study of T cells after yellow fever vaccination. Study results and caveats: Detected again after the booster were most primary-vaccination clones, at 95% to 98% CD4 and nearly 90% CD8.

Turning to this clonotype: What it binds is not known. A much larger clone sits a single nucleotide away, making a read error possible.

UMIs and a universal primer site were added when TCR cDNA was made by 5'RACE template switching. From the 5' RACE reads, TCRdb called clonotypes with MiXCR, one entry per CDR3 protein. Counted here are over 120,000 distinct CDR3 sequences, 5% to 8% occurring once; the ten biggest clones make up under 0.7%. The CDR3 is 15 residues long. The V gene's germline CDR1 is SGHTS and CDR2 YDEGEE. J was trimmed by 4 bases and V by 5 bases; bases with no gene match: 6. The chain combines TRBV5-8 with TRBJ2-2, with 9 bases fitting TRBD2. The sequence was obtained from a man between 25 and 39 years old who received the YFV17D yellow fever vaccine. The source was CD4+ T cells sorted from PBMCs, collected 10 days after the yellow fever booster vaccination. CDR3 loop: CASSSLAGATGELFF. For the CDR3, the DNA is TGTGCCAGCAGTTCACTAGCGGGCGCCACCGGGGAGCTGTTTTTT.